This TCR beta chain is drawn from a study of blood T cell repertoires in COVID-19. In assigning cohorts, the study relied on participant-reported clinical history. The data were produced by immunoSEQ multiplex PCR, yet TCRdb's version contains in-frame clones alone and is incomplete. The table has about 430,000 clones, around nine tenths seen once. Sequenced sample: PBMCs or T cells enriched from blood (not recorded which). The clonotype comes from a woman under 30 who had been exposed to COVID-19.

CDR3 loop: CAISEGPQGSQPQHF. For the CDR3, the DNA is TGTGCCATCAGTGAGGGGCCTCAGGGGAGCCAGCCCCAGCATTTT. V is TRBV10-3 and J is TRBJ1-5; D is perhaps TRBD1 (6 bases). The CDR3 length is 15 residues. CDR1 and CDR2 from the germline V gene are ENHRY and SYGVKD. Trimming shortened V by 2 bases and J by 7 bases, and 15 bases separated the two germline ends.